This is a list of T cell receptor beta chains from one sample in a study of PD-1 blockade in classical Hodgkin lymphoma. Only in-frame clones appear in the TCRdb table, and some are missing; sequencing was by immunoSEQ multiplex PCR. The data hold around 45,000 clones, with around 76% observed a single time. The source material was peripheral blood mononuclear cells (PBMCs), sampled before the second cycle of nivolumab. The receptors come from a human donor with classical Hodgkin lymphoma. Both conserved end residues are part of each CDR3. A D gene is named only where the DNA matches it firmly. Not every row has a clone size; where given, it reads once, few, many or a size class.

j_gene	abundance	v_gene	d_gene	CDR3nt	CDR3aa
TRBJ1-1	-	TRBV9	-	TGTGCCAGCAGCGTCGGGACCGGGGGGAACACTGAAGCTTTCTTT	CASSVGTGGNTEAFF
TRBJ1-5	-	TRBV30	-	TGTGCCTGGAGCGAACCCCGGACGCCCCCCCAGCAGCCCCAGCATTTT	CAWSEPRTPPQQPQHF
TRBJ2-7	once	TRBV11-1	-	TGTGCCAGCAGCCTGGGACACTCCTACGAGCAGTACTTC	CASSLGHSYEQYF
TRBJ2-3	-	TRBV7-3	-	TGTGCCAGCAGCTTGTGGGGAGCTGCCACAGATACGCAGTATTTT	CASSLWGAATDTQYF
TRBJ1-1	-	TRBV5-6	-	TGTGCCAGCAGCTTGGTTGGGTTTCTGGGGGGAGGCACTGAAGCTTTCTTT	CASSLVGFLGGGTEAFF
TRBJ1-5	-	TRBV7-9	-	TGTGCCAGCAGAAGAGACAATCAGCCCCAGCATTTT	CASRRDNQPQHF
TRBJ1-1	-	TRBV30	-	TGTGCCTGGAGTAAAGACATGGTCTTT	CAWSKDMVF
TRBJ2-5	-	TRBV11-2	TRBD2	TGTGCCAGCAGCTTAGAAGTAGCGGGCTGGCAAGAGACCCAGTACTTC	CASSLEVAGWQETQYF
TRBJ2-7	-	TRBV9	TRBD2	TGTGCCAGCAGCGTCGGGTATAGCGGGGGGGCCGATGAGCAGTACTTC	CASSVGYSGGADEQYF
TRBJ2-7	-	TRBV9	-	TGTGCCAGCAGCGTAGAGGAGGGGGATTGGTACGAGCAGTACTTC	CASSVEEGDWYEQYF
TRBJ1-3	-	TRBV6-5	-	TGTGCCAGCAGTTACTCGGTGAGGGCCTCTGGAAACACCATATATTTT	CASSYSVRASGNTIYF
TRBJ2-3	-	TRBV5-4	-	TGTGCCAGCAGCTTGGGTGTAGGGCTGCCAGGCACAGATACGCAGTATTTT	CASSLGVGLPGTDTQYF
TRBJ1-2	-	TRBV9	-	TGTGCCAGCAGCTCCGGCGGGCAGGGCCGTAACTATGGCTACACCTTC	CASSSGGQGRNYGYTF
TRBJ2-1	-	TRBV6-4	TRBD2	TGTGCCAGCAGTGTAAATATAGCGGGTACTAACAATGAGCAGTTCTTC	CASSVNIAGTNNEQFF
TRBJ2-5	-	TRBV28	TRBD1	TGTGCCAGCAGCCAGACAGGGGCATCAATGGAGACCCAGTACTTC	CASSQTGASMETQYF
TRBJ2-1	-	TRBV28	-	TGTGCCAGCACGAATGCAGGCAAAGTTGAGCAGTTCTTC	CASTNAGKVEQFF
TRBJ2-7	-	TRBV6-6	TRBD1	TGTGCCAGCAGTCAGAGGACAGGGGGCGACGAGCAGTACTTC	CASSQRTGGDEQYF
TRBJ2-1	once	TRBV19	-	TGTGCCAGTAGTATAGGTAGTGGTCAGAACAATGAGCAGTTCTTC	CASSIGSGQNNEQFF
TRBJ2-3	-	TRBV5-6	-	TGTGCCAGCAGCCGGCAGACAGCTAGCACAGATACGCAGTATTTT	CASSRQTASTDTQYF
TRBJ1-2	once	TRBV5-6	TRBD1	TGTGCCAGCAGTCCGGACAGGGGATCAGGGGGCTACACCTTC	CASSPDRGSGGYTF
TRBJ2-1	-	TRBV7-9	TRBD2	TGTGCCAGCAACCCCTCAGCGGGGGGCCGGGATGAGCAGTTCTTC	CASNPSAGGRDEQFF
TRBJ1-3	-	TRBV28	-	TGTGCCAGCAGCGAGGGAAACACCATATATTTT	CASSEGNTIYF
TRBJ1-2	-	TRBV6-6	TRBD1	TGTGCCAGCAGTTACGGGACAGGGCGGTTTGGCTACACCTTC	CASSYGTGRFGYTF
TRBJ2-2	-	TRBV30	-	TGTGCCTGGGGCAGGGTGTCCGGGGAGCTGTTTTTT	CAWGRVSGELFF
TRBJ1-1	-	TRBV19	-	TGTGCCAGTAGTATTTTGGGGTACACTGAAGCTTTCTTT	CASSILGYTEAFF
TRBJ1-2	medium-sized	TRBV21-1	-	TGTGCCAGCAGCAAAATCACAGGTAGTAATGGCTACACCTTC	CASSKITGSNGYTF
TRBJ2-7	-	TRBV7-9	-	TGTGCCAGCAGCTCAAAAACCAGGACCTCCTACGAGCAGTACTTC	CASSSKTRTSYEQYF
TRBJ2-6	-	TRBV21-1	-	TGTGCCAGCAGCATACGACAGGGGTCTGGGGCCAACGTCCTGACTTTC	CASSIRQGSGANVLTF
TRBJ1-1	-	TRBV19	-	TGTGCCAGTAGTACCCCGACAGCTAGTAACACTGAAGCTTTCTTT	CASSTPTASNTEAFF
TRBJ1-1	-	TRBV5-1	TRBD1	TGCGCCAGCAGCTTGGAAATTGTGTCAGGGGGTGAAGCTTTCTTT	CASSLEIVSGGEAFF
TRBJ2-2	-	TRBV29-1	-	TGCAGCGCTTCGGGCCTTATGTCCACCGGGGAGCTGTTTTTT	CSASGLMSTGELFF
TRBJ1-6	-	TRBV9	TRBD1	TGTGCCAGCAGCGGCTCCTTGGGGACAGATAATTCACCCCTCCACTTT	CASSGSLGTDNSPLHF
TRBJ1-1	-	TRBV5-1	-	TGCGCCAGCAGCTCCAGAACTGCGAACACTGAAGCTTTCTTT	CASSSRTANTEAFF
TRBJ2-3	few	TRBV21-1	-	TGTGCCAGCAGCAACACAGATACGCAGTATTTT	CASSNTDTQYF
TRBJ2-7	-	TRBV18	-	TGTGCCAGCTCACCACTTCGGCGAACCGGATCCTACGAGCAGTACTTC	CASSPLRRTGSYEQYF
TRBJ2-5	-	TRBV5-1	-	TGCGCCAGCAGCTTGACTTTCGTCGATGCGGAGACCCAGTACTTC	CASSLTFVDAETQYF
TRBJ1-2	medium-sized	TRBV7-9	TRBD1	TGTGCCAGCAGCTCACCGATCGGGACAGGTTATGGCTACACCTTC	CASSSPIGTGYGYTF
TRBJ2-7	-	TRBV30	-	TGTGCCTGGAGTGCAGGGACTCTCTACGAGCAGTACTTC	CAWSAGTLYEQYF
TRBJ2-1	-	TRBV7-8	TRBD1	TGTGCCAGCAGCCTTGTACCGGGACAGCCGGGGTACAATGAGCAGTTCTTC	CASSLVPGQPGYNEQFF
TRBJ2-3	-	TRBV5-5	TRBD2	TGTGCCAGCAGCTTGGTCAGCGGGGGGACCCAGGATACGCAGTATTTT	CASSLVSGGTQDTQYF
TRBJ1-6	-	TRBV6-4	TRBD1	TGTGCCAGCAGTGACTCGGGGACAGCCAATTCACCCCTCCACTTT	CASSDSGTANSPLHF
TRBJ1-1	-	TRBV5-1	-	TGCGCCAGCAGCTTGGATCTGGACACTGAAGCTTTCTTT	CASSLDLDTEAFF
TRBJ1-2	few	TRBV4-3	TRBD1	TGCGCCAGCAGCCCCCAGACAGGGATGGACTATGGCTACACCTTC	CASSPQTGMDYGYTF
TRBJ2-2	-	TRBV5-6	TRBD2	TGTGCCAGCAGTCTAGCGGGAGTTGATGCCGGGGAGCTGTTTTTT	CASSLAGVDAGELFF
TRBJ2-1	-	TRBV27	TRBD2	TGTGCCAGCAGTAGACTAGCGGGAGTTGCGGAGCAGTTCTTC	CASSRLAGVAEQFF
TRBJ1-6	-	TRBV7-8	-	TGTGCCAGCAGCTTAGACAGTGCGGCCGGTACTACACCCCTCCACTTT	CASSLDSAAGTTPLHF
TRBJ1-3	-	TRBV6-5	-	TGTGCCAGCAGCCCAACTGGACTCGGTGGAAACACCATATATTTT	CASSPTGLGGNTIYF
TRBJ2-7	-	TRBV10-3	-	TGTGCCATCAGTGATCACAGCGATACCTACGAGCAGTACTTC	CAISDHSDTYEQYF
TRBJ2-1	-	TRBV4-2	TRBD2	TGTGCCAGCAGCCAAGAAAATAGCGGGAGTTCTTACAATGAGCAGTTCTTC	CASSQENSGSSYNEQFF
TRBJ1-1	-	TRBV11-2	-	TGTGCCAGCAGCTTGACTACTGAAGCTTTCTTT	CASSLTTEAFF
TRBJ2-2	once	TRBV4-2	TRBD2	TGTGCCAGCAGCCCCGGTGGGGGGGCCGGGGAGCTGTTTTTT	CASSPGGGAGELFF
TRBJ2-3	-	TRBV29-1	-	TGCAGCGTTCTCGGGGGAGATACGCAGTATTTT	CSVLGGDTQYF
TRBJ2-2	-	TRBV29-1	-	TGCAGCGCCAACGGGGTAATTGACACCGGGGAGCTGTTTTTT	CSANGVIDTGELFF
TRBJ2-5	-	TRBV19	TRBD2	TGTGCCAGTAGTAGTCTAGCGGGAGGGCCGAGAGAGACCCAGTACTTC	CASSSLAGGPRETQYF
TRBJ2-1	-	TRBV7-6	TRBD2	TGTGCCAGCAGCTTAACTCCCCCCTTGCGGGGGGTATCCTACAATGAGCAGTTCTTC	CASSLTPPLRGVSYNEQFF
TRBJ2-1	-	TRBV7-9	TRBD2	TGTGCCAGCTCAGCGGGGGGGACCTACAATGAGCAGTTCTTC	CASSAGGTYNEQFF
TRBJ1-5	-	TRBV11-2	-	TGTGCCAGCAGCTTAGATAAGGCGGAGAGACAAGGCAATCAGCCCCAGCATTTT	CASSLDKAERQGNQPQHF
TRBJ2-7	-	TRBV5-5	-	TGTGCCAGCAGCTCCTCGTGGACCTCGGGAGACGAGCAGTACTTC	CASSSSWTSGDEQYF